The 16 T cell receptor beta chains reported below all come from one sample, sequenced in a study of neurological immune-mediated disorders. From the 5' RACE reads, TCRdb called clonotypes with MiXCR, one entry per CDR3 protein. The sample contains approximately 32,000 distinct CDR3 sequences, almost 7.5% of which appear only once. The sequenced material came from PBMCs. The receptor source for this set is a middle-aged woman in good health.

This clonotype has ten or more counts. The chain couples TRBV9 to TRBJ2-4, with a tentative D call TRBD2 (6 bases). The CDR3 extends over 16 amino acids. V dropped 3 bases and J dropped 6 bases, with 19 bases sitting between them. Germline V gene lookup returns CDR1 SGDLS and CDR2 YYNGEE. CDR3 sequence: CASSAQSGVGGNIQYF. CDR3 DNA sequence: TGTGCCAGCAGCGCTCAATCGGGGGTCGGGGGAAACATTCAGTACTTC.

In this sample, this clonotype turned up many times. The chain uses TRBV5-1 and TRBJ2-7; no definite D call. This CDR3 contains 13 residues. The V end lost 4 bases, the J end lost 1 base, and 9 bases lay between the germline ends. Germline lookup yields CDR1 SGHRS and CDR2 YFSETQ. The DNA for the CDR3 is TGCGCCAGCAGCCCGATCGGGTCCTACGAGCAGTACTTC. Residues: CASSPIGSYEQYF.

This clonotype has ten or more counts. The V call is TRBV20-1, the J call TRBJ2-3; 12 bases map to TRBD2. Looked up from germline, CDR1 is DFQATT and CDR2 is SNEGSKA (reference sequence). This CDR3 is built from 15 residues. Trimming cost V 3 bases and J 5 bases; bases outside gene matches: 6. The CDR3 loop reads CSASASGGALDTQYF. DNA for the CDR3: TGCAGTGCTAGCGCTAGCGGGGGGGCCTTAGATACGCAGTATTTT.

This clonotype was seen repeatedly, ten times or more. The chain links TRBV5-1 to TRBJ2-5; tentatively, D is TRBD2 (6 bases). Trimming pared 7 bases from V and 4 bases from J, leaving 14 bases between. This CDR3 is built from 13 residues. The germline V gene encodes CDR1 SGHRS and CDR2 YFSETQ. Written as DNA, the CDR3 is TGCGCCAGCCGAAGATGGGGGGTAGAGACCCAGTACTTC. Translating gives CASRRWGVETQYF.

This clonotype was observed at least ten times. The chain couples TRBV10-3 to TRBJ2-5; 8 bases fit TRBD1. With V trimmed by 4 bases and J by 4 bases, 8 bases remained unmatched. Germline V gene lookup returns CDR1 ENHRY and CDR2 SYGVKD. This CDR3 is 15 amino acids long. The CDR3 reads CAISADREMGETQYF. As DNA, the CDR3 is TGTGCCATCAGTGCGGACAGGGAGATGGGAGAGACCCAGTACTTC.

This clonotype was counted ten times or more. The chain has TRBV10-3 and TRBJ1-1, with D unclear. Germline V gives CDR1 ENHRY, CDR2 SYGVKD. V gave up 0 bases and J gave up 4 bases, with 0 bases separating them. The CDR3 contains 11 residues. The CDR3 DNA reads TGTGCCATCAGTGAGTCCACTGAAGCTTTCTTT. Residues: CAISESTEAFF.

This clonotype was recorded many times. V is TRBV9 and J is TRBJ1-4; 9 bases are shared with TRBD1. J gave up 7 bases and V 1 base, and 8 bases lay outside the gene matches. This CDR3 region has 16 residues. Germline assignment: CDR1 SGDLS and CDR2 YYNGEE. CDR3 region: CASSVYETGGTEKLFF. Written as DNA, the CDR3 is TGTGCCAGCAGCGTATACGAGACAGGGGGAACTGAAAAACTGTTTTTT.

This clonotype was found many times. The chain recombines TRBV12-3 or TRBV12-4 with TRBJ1-3; D is undetermined. The CDR3 is 14 residues long. V gave up 3 bases and J gave up 0 bases, with 6 bases separating them. This chain's CDR3 is CASSFSSSGNTIYF. For the CDR3, the DNA is TGTGCCAGCAGTTTTTCGAGCTCTGGAAACACCATATATTTT.

This clonotype was detected ten times or more. The rearrangement joins TRBV12-3 or TRBV12-4 to TRBJ1-2, with a tentative D call TRBD1 (5 bases). The V gene lost 1 base and the J gene lost 3 bases, with 9 bases spanning the gap. CDR3 length: 14 residues. The CDR3 is CASSLEGPHYGYTF. CDR3 coding DNA: TGTGCCAGCAGTTTAGAGGGACCCCACTATGGCTACACCTTC.

This clonotype was seen repeatedly, ten times or more. The chain has TRBV12-3 or TRBV12-4 and TRBJ2-7; TRBD2 aligns across 9 bases. The V segment lost 7 bases and the J segment 5 bases; nucleotides outside the gene matches: 33. This CDR3 contains 22 residues. Written as DNA, the CDR3 is TGTGCCAGCACCCCGATTAAACTCCCGACTAGCGGCTCGGTCCTACGGGAGAACGAGCAGTACTTC. This encodes CASTPIKLPTSGSVLRENEQYF.

This clonotype was found many times. This rearrangement joins TRBV20-1 to TRBJ2-1; 12 bases map to TRBD2. The CDR3 spans 14 residues. Germline CDR1 reads DFQATT; CDR2 reads SNEGSKA (reference sequence). With 3 bases clipped from V and 6 bases from J, the junction kept 3 bases outside the gene matches. For the CDR3, the DNA is TGCAGTGCTAGGTTGACTAGCGGGAGCAATGAGCAGTTCTTC. This codes for CSARLTSGSNEQFF.

This clonotype is categorized as medium-sized (0.01 to 0.1%). The chain has TRBV20-1 and TRBJ1-1; a possible D gene is TRBD1 (5 bases). V lost 6 bases and J 5 bases, leaving 16 bases between the germline ends. Germline V gene lookup returns CDR1 DFQATT and CDR2 SNEGSKA (reference sequence). The CDR3 has 13 amino acids. The CDR3 DNA reads TGCAGTGCCAAGCCAATGGGGGGTACTGAAGCTTTCTTT. It encodes CSAKPMGGTEAFF.

This clonotype was counted many times. This chain connects TRBV20-1 to TRBJ2-4; 11 bases match TRBD2. Germline CDR1 DFQATT, CDR2 SNEGSKA (reference sequence). This CDR3 has 17 amino acids. V dropped 5 bases and J dropped 0; count of bases not matched to a gene: 9. The CDR3 loop is CSAAGLAGGVAKNIQYF. For the CDR3, the DNA is TGCAGTGCTGCGGGGCTAGCGGGGGGTGTAGCCAAAAACATTCAGTACTTC.

At least ten counts were recorded for this clonotype. The chain carries TRBV10-3 and TRBJ2-7; the D gene is possibly TRBD1 (6 bases). V was cut by 2 bases and J by 2 bases, with 19 bases left in between. The CDR3 contains 17 residues. Germline lookup yields CDR1 ENHRY and CDR2 SYGVKD. The CDR3 reads CAISEADNRAPTYEQYF. CDR3 nucleotides: TGTGCCATCAGTGAGGCCGATAACAGGGCTCCTACCTACGAGCAGTACTTC.

This clonotype was observed at least ten times. This chain connects TRBV4-2 to TRBJ2-1, with 7 bases matching TRBD1. The germline CDR1 and CDR2 sequences are LGHNA and YNFKEQ. Trimming removed 7 bases from V and 8 bases from J; junction bases left unmatched: 11. The CDR3 has 14 residues. In DNA, the CDR3 is TGTGCCAGCAACAACAGGGGCCCCTGGGATGAGCAGTTCTTC. This codes for CASNNRGPWDEQFF.

In its sample, this clonotype was seen a few times. In DNA, the CDR3 is TGTGCCAGCAGCGTAGCCGAAGGGGTTCGGGCTGAAGCTTTCTTT. The encoded protein is CASSVAEGVRAEAFF. This chain links TRBV9 with TRBJ1-1; TRBD1 might be the D (5 bases). Trimming removed 0 bases at V and 6 bases at J, with 15 bases between. CDR1 SGDLS and CDR2 YYNGEE come from the germline V gene. The CDR3 runs 15 residues.